This is a list of T cell receptor beta chains from one sample in a study of T-cell reconstitution after alpha-beta-depleted transplantation in children. TCRdb re-called the PCR reads with MiXCR, one entry per CDR3 protein. The sample yields about a million distinct CDR3 sequences, about 30% seen once. Source: PBMCs, mostly from graft donor cells, taken 360 days after TCRalphabeta/CD19-depleted stem cell transplant. These receptors were obtained from a boy under two years old who had a stem cell transplant for SCID, so the T cells may come from the graft donor. Each CDR3 is given with its conserved first and last residue. D genes are given only for firm matches. Clone size, where shown, is once, few, many, or a class for clones that have expanded.

>-|-|TRBV5-4|TRBJ2-1
CASSFIPTGGAHYYNEQFF
TGTGCCAGCAGCTTTATCCCTACTGGTGGGGCCCACTACTACAATGAGCAGTTCTTC
>TRBD2|few|TRBV5-1|TRBJ2-1
CASSLARLAGGPSYNEQFF
TGCGCCAGCAGCTTGGCAAGACTAGCGGGGGGGCCTTCCTACAATGAGCAGTTCTTC
>TRBD1|-|TRBV5-1|TRBJ2-1
CASSLVPGQGARDEQFF
TGCGCCAGCAGCTTGGTACCGGGACAGGGGGCCCGGGATGAGCAGTTCTTC
>TRBD1|-|TRBV4-1|TRBJ2-3
CASRIYRGDTDTQYF
TGCGCCAGCAGAATTTACAGGGGAGACACAGATACGCAGTATTTT
>-|-|TRBV20-1|TRBJ2-7
CSASGGYAPSPYEQYF
TGCAGTGCTAGTGGTGGATATGCCCCCAGTCCCTACGAGCAGTACTTC
>-|-|TRBV28|TRBJ2-7
CASSFSGGGAYEQYF
TGTGCCAGCAGTTTTTCGGGCGGAGGGGCCTACGAGCAGTACTTC
>TRBD2|few|TRBV14|TRBJ2-4
CASSGRANIQYF
TGTGCCAGCAGCGGGAGGGCGAACATTCAGTACTTC
>-|few|TRBV19|TRBJ1-1
CASRRSNPGAYTEAFF
TGTGCCAGTAGACGGAGCAATCCAGGGGCTTACACTGAAGCTTTCTTT
>TRBD2|-|TRBV7-3|TRBJ2-6
CASSLTRQLGGNLASGANVLTF
TGTGCCAGCAGCTTAACTCGTCAACTGGGAGGGAATCTTGCCTCTGGGGCCAACGTCCTGACTTTC
>TRBD1|-|TRBV4-1|TRBJ2-3
CASSHTGTGTDTQYF
TGCGCCAGCAGCCATACCGGGACAGGGACAGATACGCAGTATTTT
>TRBD1|few|TRBV19|TRBJ2-7
CASRGRTGYEQYF
TGTGCCAGTAGGGGTAGGACAGGCTACGAGCAGTACTTC
>-|many|TRBV28|TRBJ1-6
CASSLIDAYNSPLHF
TGTGCCAGCAGTTTGATCGATGCCTATAATTCACCCCTCCACTTT
>-|-|TRBV11-2|TRBJ2-6
CASSLEEGLIPLPNSGANVLTF
TGTGCCAGCAGCTTAGAGGAGGGCCTCATCCCACTTCCAAACTCTGGGGCCAACGTCCTGACTTTC
>-|-|TRBV2|TRBJ2-1
CASEGEPGKSYNEQFF
TGTGCCAGCGAGGGGGAACCGGGAAAGAGTTACAATGAGCAGTTCTTC
>-|few|TRBV18|TRBJ2-7
CASSPPGRQGEQYF
TGTGCCAGCTCACCCCCCGGGAGACAGGGCGAGCAGTACTTC
>TRBD2|-|TRBV4-1|TRBJ2-3
CASSQFPGLALDTQYF
TGCGCCAGCAGCCAATTTCCGGGACTAGCGTTAGATACGCAGTATTTT
>TRBD2|-|TRBV15|TRBJ2-3
CATSRYGLAGDRTDTQYF
TGTGCCACCAGCCGTTATGGACTAGCGGGGGATCGCACAGATACGCAGTATTTT
>-|few|TRBV7-2|TRBJ2-7
CASSSFWTGDYEQYF
TGTGCCAGCAGCTCCTTTTGGACGGGAGACTACGAGCAGTACTTC
>TRBD2|-|TRBV20-1|TRBJ2-1
CSASDTSGGINEQFF
TGCAGTGCTAGCGACACTAGCGGGGGGATTAATGAGCAGTTCTTC
>-|few|TRBV27|TRBJ2-2
CASSFRALAGELFF
TGTGCCAGCAGTTTTCGGGCGTTGGCCGGGGAGCTGTTTTTT
>TRBD2|-|TRBV24-1|TRBJ2-3
CATSGPLAGGQGDTQYF
TGTGCCACCAGTGGCCCGCTGGCGGGGGGGCAGGGAGATACGCAGTATTTT
>-|-|TRBV28|TRBJ2-7
CASSWISYEQYF
TGTGCCAGCAGTTGGATCTCCTACGAGCAGTACTTC
>-|few|TRBV9|TRBJ1-1
CASSVGVKDPNTEAFF
TGTGCCAGCAGCGTAGGAGTTAAGGACCCGAACACTGAAGCTTTCTTT
>-|few|TRBV29-1|TRBJ2-7
CSVAGGGGLGGDEQYF
TGCAGCGTGGCCGGAGGCGGTGGGCTAGGGGGTGACGAGCAGTACTTC
>TRBD1|-|TRBV3-1|TRBJ1-1
CASSPYRGANTEAFF
TGTGCCAGCAGCCCGTACAGGGGGGCTAACACTGAAGCTTTCTTT
>-|-|TRBV29-1|TRBJ1-1
CSGRQGNGNTEAFF
TGCAGCGGTCGGCAAGGGAATGGGAACACTGAAGCTTTCTTT
>-|-|TRBV15|TRBJ1-2
CATSRGSGVGIPYGYTF
TGTGCCACCAGCAGAGGCTCGGGGGTCGGGATCCCCTATGGCTACACCTTC
>TRBD1|few|TRBV12-3/TRBV12-4|TRBJ1-2
CASSPRDRGPGYTF
TGTGCCAGCAGTCCACGGGACAGGGGACCTGGCTACACCTTC
>-|-|TRBV11-2|TRBJ2-3
CASSFSGDPTDTQYF
TGTGCCAGCAGCTTCTCGGGAGACCCCACAGATACGCAGTATTTT
>TRBD1|-|TRBV4-1|TRBJ2-5
CASSLGQGEQETQYF
TGCGCCAGCAGCTTGGGACAGGGTGAACAAGAGACCCAGTACTTC
>TRBD1|-|TRBV4-2|TRBJ1-2
CASSPRTGGANYGYTF
TGTGCCAGCAGCCCAAGGACAGGGGGGGCTAACTATGGCTACACCTTC
>TRBD2|few|TRBV2|TRBJ2-1
CASRGPGLAFDEQFF
TGTGCCAGCAGGGGACCGGGACTAGCCTTTGATGAGCAGTTCTTC
>-|few|TRBV28|TRBJ2-7
CASSFGLWAYEQYF
TGTGCCAGCAGTTTTGGTCTATGGGCCTACGAGCAGTACTTC
>-|-|TRBV11-2|TRBJ1-2
CASSLEGWTGRSGYGYTF
TGTGCCAGCAGCTTAGAGGGTTGGACCGGGCGTTCGGGGTATGGCTACACCTTC
>TRBD2|-|TRBV5-1|TRBJ2-1
CASRLGLAGSYNEQFF
TGCGCCAGCAGGCTGGGACTAGCGGGCTCCTACAATGAGCAGTTCTTC
>TRBD1|-|TRBV9|TRBJ2-2
CASSAPTGPNTGELFF
TGTGCCAGCAGCGCGCCGACAGGGCCGAACACCGGGGAGCTGTTTTTT
>-|few|TRBV10-3|TRBJ2-5
CAISESKGQETQYF
TGTGCCATCAGTGAGTCGAAGGGCCAAGAGACCCAGTACTTC
>-|few|TRBV6-2/TRBV6-3|TRBJ1-1
CASNRRAATEAFF
TGTGCCAGCAACAGGCGGGCGGCCACTGAAGCTTTCTTT
>TRBD1|-|TRBV6-5|TRBJ2-7
CASSYRDRGSSYEQYF
TGTGCCAGCAGTTACCGCGACAGGGGGAGCTCCTACGAGCAGTACTTC
>-|-|TRBV6-5|TRBJ1-4
CASSYGGMEKLFF
TGTGCCAGCAGTTACGGCGGAATGGAAAAACTGTTTTTT
>-|-|TRBV3-1|TRBJ2-3
CASSQAAATDSDTQYF
TGTGCCAGCAGCCAAGCGGCGGCTACGGATTCAGATACGCAGTATTTT
>-|-|TRBV29-1|TRBJ2-7
CSVEAGARSSYEQYF
TGCAGCGTTGAGGCGGGGGCCAGGAGCTCCTACGAGCAGTACTTC
>-|-|TRBV24-1|TRBJ2-1
CATSDSLTVEQFF
TGTGCCACCAGTGATTCGTTGACGGTTGAGCAGTTCTTC
>-|few|TRBV20-1|TRBJ1-1
CSARDEDAAFF
TGCAGTGCTAGAGATGAGGACGCAGCTTTCTTT
>-|many|TRBV5-1|TRBJ2-7
CASSLDPGSYEQYF
TGTGCCAGCAGCTTGGATCCTGGCTCCTACGAGCAGTACTTC
>-|-|TRBV12-3/TRBV12-4|TRBJ2-1
CASSLAAGRTNEQFF
TGTGCCAGCAGTTTAGCGGCGGGACGCACGAATGAGCAGTTCTTC
>TRBD2|-|TRBV7-2|TRBJ2-7
CASSLVGTSGDYEQYF
TGTGCCAGCAGCTTAGTAGGGACTAGCGGCGACTACGAGCAGTACTTC
>-|-|TRBV5-5|TRBJ2-7
CASSLTDTTQYF
TGTGCCAGCAGCCTGACAGATACGACGCAGTACTTC
>-|-|TRBV4-1|TRBJ1-4
CASSPIGGANEKLFF
TGCGCCAGCAGCCCGATCGGGGGTGCCAATGAAAAACTGTTTTTT
>TRBD2|-|TRBV12-3/TRBV12-4|TRBJ2-5
CASSLVGTSEETQYF
TGTGCCAGCAGTTTAGTAGGTACTAGCGAAGAGACCCAGTACTTC